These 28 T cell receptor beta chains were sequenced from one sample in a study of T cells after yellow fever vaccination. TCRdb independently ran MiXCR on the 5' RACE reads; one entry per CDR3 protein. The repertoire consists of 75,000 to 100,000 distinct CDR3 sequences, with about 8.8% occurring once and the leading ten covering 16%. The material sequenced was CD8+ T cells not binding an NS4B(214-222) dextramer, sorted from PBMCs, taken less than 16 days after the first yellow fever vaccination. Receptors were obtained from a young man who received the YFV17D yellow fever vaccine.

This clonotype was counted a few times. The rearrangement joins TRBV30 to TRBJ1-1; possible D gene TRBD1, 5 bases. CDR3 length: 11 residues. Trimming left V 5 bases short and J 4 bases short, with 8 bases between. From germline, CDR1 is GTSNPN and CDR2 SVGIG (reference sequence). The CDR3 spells CAWQGITEAFF. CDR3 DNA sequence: TGTGCCTGGCAGGGAATCACTGAAGCTTTCTTT.

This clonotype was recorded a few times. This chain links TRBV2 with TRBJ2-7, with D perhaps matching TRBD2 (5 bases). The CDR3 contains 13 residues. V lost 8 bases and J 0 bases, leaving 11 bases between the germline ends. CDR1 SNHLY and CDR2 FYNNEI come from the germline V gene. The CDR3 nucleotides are TGTGCCAGCGAGGGCCCAAGCTCCTACGAGCAGTACTTC. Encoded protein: CASEGPSSYEQYF. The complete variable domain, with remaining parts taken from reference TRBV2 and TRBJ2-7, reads EPEVTQTPSHQVTQMGQEVILRCVPISNHLYFYWYRQILGQKVEFLVSFYNNEISEKSEIFDDQFSVERPDGSNFTLKIRSTKLEDSAMYFCASEGPSSYEQYFGPGTRLTVT.

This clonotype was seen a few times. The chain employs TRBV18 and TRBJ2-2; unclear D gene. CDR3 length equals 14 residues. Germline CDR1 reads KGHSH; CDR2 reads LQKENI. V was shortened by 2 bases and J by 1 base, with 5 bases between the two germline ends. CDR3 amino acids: CASSPGENTGELFF. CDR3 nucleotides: TGTGCCAGCTCACCAGGGGAGAACACCGGGGAGCTGTTTTTT.

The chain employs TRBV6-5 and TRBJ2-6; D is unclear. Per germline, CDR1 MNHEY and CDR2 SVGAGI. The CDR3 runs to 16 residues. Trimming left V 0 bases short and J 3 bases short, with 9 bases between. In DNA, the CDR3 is TGTGCCAGCAGTTACTCAAGCGTTTTTGGGGCCAACGTCCTGACTTTC. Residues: CASSYSSVFGANVLTF.

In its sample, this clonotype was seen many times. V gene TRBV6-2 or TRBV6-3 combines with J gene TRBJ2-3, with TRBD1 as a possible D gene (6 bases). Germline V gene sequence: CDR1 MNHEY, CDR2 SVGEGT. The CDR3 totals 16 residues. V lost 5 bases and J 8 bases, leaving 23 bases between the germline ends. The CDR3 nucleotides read TGTGCCAGCAGTAGATACGGACAGATAGAATCACTTACGCAGTATTTT. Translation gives CASSRYGQIESLTQYF.

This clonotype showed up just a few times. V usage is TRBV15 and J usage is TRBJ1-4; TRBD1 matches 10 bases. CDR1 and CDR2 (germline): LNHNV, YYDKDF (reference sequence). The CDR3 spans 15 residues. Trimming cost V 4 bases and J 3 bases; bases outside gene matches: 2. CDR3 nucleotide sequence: TGTGCCACCAGCACGGGGACAGGGGCTAATGAAAAACTGTTTTTT. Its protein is CATSTGTGANEKLFF.

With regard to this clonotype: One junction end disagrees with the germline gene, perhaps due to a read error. The DNA for the CDR3 is TGTGCCAGCAGCTTGGTTATCGGGACCGCCTATCTCTTC. Protein: CASSLVIGTAYLF. The genes are TRBV5-4 and TRBJ2-1, with D tentatively TRBD1 or TRBD2 (5 bases each). Germline CDR1 is SGHNT and CDR2 is YYREEE (reference sequence). CDR3 length equals 13 residues.

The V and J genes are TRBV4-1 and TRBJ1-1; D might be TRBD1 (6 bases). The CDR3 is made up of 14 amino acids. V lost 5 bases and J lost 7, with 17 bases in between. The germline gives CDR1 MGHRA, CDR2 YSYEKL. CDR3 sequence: CASSTKQGKHEAFF. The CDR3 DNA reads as TGCGCCAGCAGCACCAAACAGGGTAAACATGAAGCTTTCTTT.

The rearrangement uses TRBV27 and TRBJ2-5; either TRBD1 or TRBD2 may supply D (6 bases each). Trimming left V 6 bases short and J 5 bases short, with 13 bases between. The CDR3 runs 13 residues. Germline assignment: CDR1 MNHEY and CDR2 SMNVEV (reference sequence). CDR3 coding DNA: TGTGCCAGCAGGGGGGGCCATTTGGAGACCCAGTACTTC. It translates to CASRGGHLETQYF.

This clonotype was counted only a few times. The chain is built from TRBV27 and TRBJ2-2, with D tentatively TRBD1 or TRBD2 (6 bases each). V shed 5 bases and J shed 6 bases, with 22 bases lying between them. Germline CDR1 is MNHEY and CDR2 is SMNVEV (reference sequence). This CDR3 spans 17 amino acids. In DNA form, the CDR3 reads TGTGCCAGCAGTCCGGATCACATACAGGGAGGAGCCGGGGAGCTGTTTTTT. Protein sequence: CASSPDHIQGGAGELFF.

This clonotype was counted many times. This chain's CDR3 is CASSTRGAGELFF. As DNA, the CDR3 is TGTGCCAGCAGCACAAGGGGGGCCGGGGAGCTGTTTTTT. J is TRBJ2-2 and V is TRBV9; D could derive from TRBD1 or TRBD2 (6 bases each). Germline lookup yields CDR1 SGDLS and CDR2 YYNGEE. Trimming took 4 bases from V and 6 from J, leaving 10 bases between them. The CDR3 contains 13 residues. Full variable domain (missing parts from reference TRBV9 and TRBJ2-2): DSGVTQTPKHLITATGQRVTLRCSPRSGDLSVYWYQQSLDQGLQFLIQYYNGEERAKGNILERFSAQQFPDLHSELNLSSLELGDSALYFCASSTRGAGELFFGEGSRLTVL.

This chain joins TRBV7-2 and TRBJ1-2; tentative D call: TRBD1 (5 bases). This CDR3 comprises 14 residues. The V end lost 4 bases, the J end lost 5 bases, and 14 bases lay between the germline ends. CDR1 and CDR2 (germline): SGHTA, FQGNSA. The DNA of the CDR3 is TGTGCCAGCAGCTCCCCGGGGGGGGGATATGGCTACACCTTC. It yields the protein CASSSPGGGYGYTF.

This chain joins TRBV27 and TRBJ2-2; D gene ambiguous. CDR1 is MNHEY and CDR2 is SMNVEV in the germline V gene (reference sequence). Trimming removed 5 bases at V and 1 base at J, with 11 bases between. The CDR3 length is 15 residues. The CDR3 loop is CASSLMWENTGELFF. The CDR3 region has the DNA TGTGCCAGCAGTCTTATGTGGGAGAACACCGGGGAGCTGTTTTTT.

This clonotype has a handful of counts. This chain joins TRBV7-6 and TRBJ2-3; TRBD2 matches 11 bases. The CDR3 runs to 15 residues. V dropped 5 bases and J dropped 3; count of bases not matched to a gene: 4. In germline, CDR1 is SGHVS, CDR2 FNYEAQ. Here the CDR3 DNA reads TGTGCCAGCAGCCGGGCTAGCGGGGGGACAGATACGCAGTATTTT. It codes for CASSRASGGTDTQYF.

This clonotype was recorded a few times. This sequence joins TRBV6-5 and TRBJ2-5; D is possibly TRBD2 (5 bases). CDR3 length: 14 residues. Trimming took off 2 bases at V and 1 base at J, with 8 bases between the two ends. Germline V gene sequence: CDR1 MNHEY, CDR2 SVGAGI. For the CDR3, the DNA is TGTGCCAGCAGTTACCACGGACTCCAAGAGACCCAGTACTTC. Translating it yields CASSYHGLQETQYF.

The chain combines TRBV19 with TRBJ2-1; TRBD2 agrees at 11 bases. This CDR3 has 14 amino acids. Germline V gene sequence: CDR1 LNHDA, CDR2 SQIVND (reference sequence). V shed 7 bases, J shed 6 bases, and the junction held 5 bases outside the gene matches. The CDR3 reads CASKKTSGANEQFF. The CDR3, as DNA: TGTGCCAGTAAAAAGACTAGCGGGGCCAATGAGCAGTTCTTC.

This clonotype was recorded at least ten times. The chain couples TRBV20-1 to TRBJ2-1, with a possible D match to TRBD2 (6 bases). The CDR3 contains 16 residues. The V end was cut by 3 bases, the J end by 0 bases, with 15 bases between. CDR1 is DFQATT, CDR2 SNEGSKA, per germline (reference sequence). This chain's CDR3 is CSARGSGESSYNEQFF. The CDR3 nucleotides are TGCAGTGCTAGGGGCTCGGGGGAAAGCTCCTACAATGAGCAGTTCTTC.

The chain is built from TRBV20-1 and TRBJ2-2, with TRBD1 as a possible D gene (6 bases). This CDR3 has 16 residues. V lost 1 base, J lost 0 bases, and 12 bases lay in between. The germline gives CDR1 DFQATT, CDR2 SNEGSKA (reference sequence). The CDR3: CSARGDTSANTGELFF. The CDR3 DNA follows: TGCAGTGCTAGAGGGGACACCAGCGCGAACACCGGGGAGCTGTTTTTT.

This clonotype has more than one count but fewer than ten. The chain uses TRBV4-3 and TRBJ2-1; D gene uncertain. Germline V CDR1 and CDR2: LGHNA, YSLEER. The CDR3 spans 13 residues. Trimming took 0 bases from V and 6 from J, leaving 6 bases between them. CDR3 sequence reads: CASSQDRSNEQFF. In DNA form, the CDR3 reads TGCGCCAGCAGCCAAGATAGGAGCAATGAGCAGTTCTTC.

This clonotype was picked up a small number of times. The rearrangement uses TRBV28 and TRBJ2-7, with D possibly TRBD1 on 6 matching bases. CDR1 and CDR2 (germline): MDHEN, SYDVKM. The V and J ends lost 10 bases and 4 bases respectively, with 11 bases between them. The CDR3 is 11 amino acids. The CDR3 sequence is CATEDSYEQYV. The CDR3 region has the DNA TGTGCCACCGAGGACAGTTACGAGCAGTACGTC.

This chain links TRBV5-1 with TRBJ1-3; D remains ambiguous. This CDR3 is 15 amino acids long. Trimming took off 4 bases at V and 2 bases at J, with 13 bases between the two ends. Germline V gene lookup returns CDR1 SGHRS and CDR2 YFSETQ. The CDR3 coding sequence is TGCGCCAGCAGCCCCCTGGACCACGCTGGAAACACCATATATTTT. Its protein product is CASSPLDHAGNTIYF.

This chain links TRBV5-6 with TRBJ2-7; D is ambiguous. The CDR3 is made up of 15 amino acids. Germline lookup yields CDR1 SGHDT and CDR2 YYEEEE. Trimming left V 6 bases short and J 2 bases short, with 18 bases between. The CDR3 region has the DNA TGTGCCAGCACCTTAGGACCGAGTAGAGCCTACGAGCAGTACGTC. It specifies CASTLGPSRAYEQYV.

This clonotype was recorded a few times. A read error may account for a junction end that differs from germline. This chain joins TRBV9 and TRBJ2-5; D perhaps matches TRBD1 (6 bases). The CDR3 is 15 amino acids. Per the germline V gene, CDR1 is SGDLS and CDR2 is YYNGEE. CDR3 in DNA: TGTGCCAGCAGCGTAGGCAGCAGGGGCCAAGAGACCCAGTCCTTC. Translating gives CASSVGSRGQETQSF.

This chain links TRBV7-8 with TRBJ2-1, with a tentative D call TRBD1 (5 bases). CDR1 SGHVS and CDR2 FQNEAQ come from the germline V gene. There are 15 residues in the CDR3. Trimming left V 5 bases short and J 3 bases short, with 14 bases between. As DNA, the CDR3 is TGTGCCAGCAGCCCTAACCAGGGCGTCTACAATGAGCAGTTCTTC. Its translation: CASSPNQGVYNEQFF.

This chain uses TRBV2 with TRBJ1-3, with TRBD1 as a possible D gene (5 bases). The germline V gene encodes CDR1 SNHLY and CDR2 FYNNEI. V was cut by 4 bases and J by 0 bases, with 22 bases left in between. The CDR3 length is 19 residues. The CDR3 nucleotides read TGTGCCAGCAGTGGGGGGTACCCGGGACTCAAAAGCTCTGGAAACACCATATATTTT. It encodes CASSGGYPGLKSSGNTIYF.

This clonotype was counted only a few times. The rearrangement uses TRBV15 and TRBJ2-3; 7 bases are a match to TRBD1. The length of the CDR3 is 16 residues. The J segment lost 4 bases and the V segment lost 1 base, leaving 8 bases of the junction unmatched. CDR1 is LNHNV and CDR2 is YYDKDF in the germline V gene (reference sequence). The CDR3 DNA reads TGTGCCACCAGCAGAGTAATCCCGGACAGGCCAGATACGCAGTATTTT. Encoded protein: CATSRVIPDRPDTQYF. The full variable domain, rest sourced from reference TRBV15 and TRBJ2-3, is DAMVIQNPRYQVTQFGKPVTLSCSQTLNHNVMYWYQQKSSQAPKLLFHYYDKDFNNEADTPDNFQSRRPNTSFCFLDIRSPGLGDTAMYLCATSRVIPDRPDTQYFGPGTRLTVL.

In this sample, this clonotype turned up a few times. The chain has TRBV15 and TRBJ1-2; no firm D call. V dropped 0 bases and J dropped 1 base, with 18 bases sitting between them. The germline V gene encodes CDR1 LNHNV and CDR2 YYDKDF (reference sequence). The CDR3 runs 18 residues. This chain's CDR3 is CATSRDLFKAVLNYGYTF. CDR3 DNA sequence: TGTGCCACCAGCAGAGATTTGTTCAAGGCAGTTCTTAACTATGGCTACACCTTC.

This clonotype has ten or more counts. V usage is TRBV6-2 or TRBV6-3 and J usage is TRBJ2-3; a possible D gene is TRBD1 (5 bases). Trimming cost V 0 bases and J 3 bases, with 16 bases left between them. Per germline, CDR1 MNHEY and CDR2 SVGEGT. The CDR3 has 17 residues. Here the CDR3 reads CASSYSIARVRTDTQYF. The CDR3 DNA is TGTGCCAGCAGTTACTCAATTGCCAGGGTCAGAACAGATACGCAGTATTTT.